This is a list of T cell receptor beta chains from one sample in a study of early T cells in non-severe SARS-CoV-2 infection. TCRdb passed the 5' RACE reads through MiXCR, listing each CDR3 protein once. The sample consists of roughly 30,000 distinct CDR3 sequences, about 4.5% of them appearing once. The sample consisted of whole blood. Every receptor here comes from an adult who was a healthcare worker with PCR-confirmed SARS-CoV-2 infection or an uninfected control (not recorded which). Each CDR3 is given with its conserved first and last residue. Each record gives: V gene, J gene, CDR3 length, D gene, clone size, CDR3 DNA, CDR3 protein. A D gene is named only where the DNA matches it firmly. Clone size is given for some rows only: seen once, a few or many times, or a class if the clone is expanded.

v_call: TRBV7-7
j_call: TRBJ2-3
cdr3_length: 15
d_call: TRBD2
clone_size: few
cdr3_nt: TGTGCCAGCAGCCAGGGGCGGGGGGGCACAGATACGCAGTATTTT
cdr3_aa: CASSQGRGGTDTQYF

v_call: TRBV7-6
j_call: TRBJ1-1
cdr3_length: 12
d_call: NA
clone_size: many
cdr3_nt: TGTGCCAGCAGCTCGGGGGGCCGGCAGGCTTTCTTT
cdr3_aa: CASSSGGRQAFF

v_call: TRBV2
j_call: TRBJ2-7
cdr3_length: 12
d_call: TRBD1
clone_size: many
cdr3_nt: TGTGCCAGCAGTACGACAGGGCTCGAGCAGTACTTC
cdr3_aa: CASSTTGLEQYF

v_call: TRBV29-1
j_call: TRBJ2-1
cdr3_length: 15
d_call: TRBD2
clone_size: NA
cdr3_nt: TGCAGCGGGGGACTAGCGGGAGGACCCAACAATGAGCAGTTCTTC
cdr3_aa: CSGGLAGGPNNEQFF

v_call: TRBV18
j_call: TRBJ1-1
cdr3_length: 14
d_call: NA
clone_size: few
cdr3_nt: TGTGCCAGCTCACCAGCACAGCTGAACACTGAAGCTTTCTTT
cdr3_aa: CASSPAQLNTEAFF

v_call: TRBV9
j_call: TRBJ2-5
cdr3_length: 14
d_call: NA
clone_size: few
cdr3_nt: TGTGCCAGCAGCGTAGGGGCACTCCAAGAGACCCAGTACTTC
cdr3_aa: CASSVGALQETQYF

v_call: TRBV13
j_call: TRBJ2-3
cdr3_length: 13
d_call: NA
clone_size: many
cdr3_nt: TGTGCCAGCAGCGCTAGCTCCACAGATACGCAGTATTTT
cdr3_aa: CASSASSTDTQYF

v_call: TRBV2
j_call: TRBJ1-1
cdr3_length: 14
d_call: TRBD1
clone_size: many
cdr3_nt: TGTGCCAGCAGCGGACAGGCTCAGAACACTGAAGCTTTCTTT
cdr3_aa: CASSGQAQNTEAFF

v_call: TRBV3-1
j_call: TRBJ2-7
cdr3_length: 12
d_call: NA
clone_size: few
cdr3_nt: TGTGCCAGCAGCCGGAGCTCCTACGAGCAGTACTTC
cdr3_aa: CASSRSSYEQYF

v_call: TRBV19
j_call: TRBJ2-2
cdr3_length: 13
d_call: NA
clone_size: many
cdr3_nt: TGTGCCAGTAAACCGGGACCGACCGGGGAGCTGTTTTTT
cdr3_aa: CASKPGPTGELFF

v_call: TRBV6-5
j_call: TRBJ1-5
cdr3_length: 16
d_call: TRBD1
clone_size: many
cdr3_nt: TGTGCCAGCAGACCTACACAGGGGGCTAGCAATCAGCCCCAGCATTTT
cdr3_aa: CASRPTQGASNQPQHF